Each of the 20 T cell receptor beta chains below was sequenced from the same sample in a study of radiation and T cells in renal cell carcinoma. Only in-frame clones appear in the TCRdb table, and some are missing; sequencing was by immunoSEQ multiplex PCR. The table lists roughly 130,000 clones, roughly 88% of them singletons. Documented time point: baseline pretreatment blood. As for treatment: 15 Gy SBRT to primary tumor, nephrectomy 4 weeks later. The sequenced sample was blood, obtained from a patient whose treatment included radiotherapy and nephrectomy. The receptors were gathered from a woman between 45 and 60 years old with renal cell carcinoma.

The rearrangement uses TRBV18 and TRBJ2-7; 10 bases map to TRBD2. From germline, CDR1 is KGHSH and CDR2 LQKENI. V dropped 2 bases and J dropped 2; count of bases not matched to a gene: 3. The CDR3 consists of 15 residues. The CDR3 sequence is CASSPGAGGAYEQYF. The CDR3 bases are TGTGCCAGCTCACCAGGAGCGGGGGGGGCCTACGAGCAGTACTTC.

The gene calls are TRBV7-6 and TRBJ2-5; the match to TRBD2 covers 14 bases. Trimming took 5 bases from V and 1 from J; bases not matched to a gene: 12. CDR1 and CDR2 from the germline V gene are SGHVS and FNYEAQ. The CDR3 runs 19 residues. The DNA of the CDR3 is TGTGCCAGCAGCACCGCGGGGGGACTAGCGGGGGCCCCCCAAGAGACCCAGTACTTC. Translation gives CASSTAGGLAGAPQETQYF. The whole variable domain, filled in from reference TRBV7-6 and TRBJ2-5, reads GAGVSQSPRYKVTKRGQDVALRCDPISGHVSLYWYRQALGQGPEFLTYFNYEAQQDKSGLPNDRFSAERPEGSISTLTIQRTEQRDSAMYRCASSTAGGLAGAPQETQYFGPGTRLLVL.

The rearrangement uses TRBV7-6 and TRBJ2-1; 12 nucleotides align to TRBD2. The length of the CDR3 is 16 residues. V was pared by 5 bases and J by 9 bases, with 11 bases of the junction left unmatched. CDR1 is SGHVS, CDR2 FNYEAQ, per germline. The CDR3 region has the DNA TGTGCCAGCAGCGCCGGCCCTAGCGGGGGGGCACTTGAGCAGTTCTTC. This gives the protein CASSAGPSGGALEQFF.

The chain carries TRBV5-4 and TRBJ1-2; no definite D call. Germline CDR1 SGHNT, CDR2 YYREEE (reference sequence). The CDR3 is made up of 13 amino acids. With 0 bases removed from V and 3 bases from J, the gap between germline ends came to 6 bases. The CDR3 region has the DNA TGTGCCAGCAGCTTGGCCGGGGACTATGGCTACACCTTC. Its translation: CASSLAGDYGYTF.

The genes are TRBV5-4 and TRBJ1-5, with 9 bases matching TRBD1. V lost 0 bases to trimming and J lost 2 bases; unmatched junction nucleotides: 3. The germline CDR1 and CDR2 sequences are SGHNT and YYREEE (reference sequence). CDR3 length: 16 residues. The CDR3 region is CASSLDGQGRNQPQHF. The CDR3 DNA follows: TGTGCCAGCAGCTTGGACGGACAGGGGCGCAATCAGCCCCAGCATTTT.

The chain joins TRBV28 to TRBJ1-6; D call uncertain. The CDR3 length is 13 residues. The V and J ends lost 5 bases and 7 bases respectively, with 9 bases between them. Germline loops: CDR1 MDHEN, CDR2 SYDVKM. DNA for the CDR3: TGTGCCAGCAGTCAGAGTAAGAATTCACCCCTCCACTTT. This encodes CASSQSKNSPLHF. The full variable domain, in which reference TRBV28 and TRBJ1-6 provide the parts outside the CDR3, is DVKVTQSSRYLVKRTGEKVFLECVQDMDHENMFWYRQDPGLGLRLIYFSYDVKMKEKGDIPEGYSVSREKKERFSLILESASTNQTSMYLCASSQSKNSPLHFGNGTRLTVT.

V gene TRBV5-6 combines with J gene TRBJ2-5; no reliable D call. The CDR3 covers 12 residues. CDR1 is SGHDT and CDR2 is YYEEEE in the germline V gene. V lost 1 base, J lost 4 bases, and 5 bases lay in between. This chain's CDR3 is CASSLLIETQYF. The CDR3 bases are TGTGCCAGCAGCTTGCTCATAGAGACCCAGTACTTC.

V is TRBV5-5 and J is TRBJ2-7, with 11 bases that match TRBD1. CDR1 is SGHKS and CDR2 is YYEKEE in the germline V gene (reference sequence). The CDR3 consists of 15 residues. V was clipped by 4 bases and J by 4 bases; unmatched bases: 7. The CDR3 nucleotides are TGTGCCAGCAGCGTTGGGACAGGGGGACAATACGAGCAGTACTTC. Encoded protein: CASSVGTGGQYEQYF.

The chain recombines TRBV5-5 with TRBJ1-6; TRBD1 is a possible D gene (6 bases). V was shortened by 0 bases and J by 6 bases, with 19 bases between the two germline ends. CDR3 length: 18 amino acids. Germline assignment: CDR1 SGHKS and CDR2 YYEKEE (reference sequence). The CDR3 protein is CASSLAIAGAPSNSPLHF. In DNA, the CDR3 is TGTGCCAGCAGCTTGGCGATCGCGGGGGCGCCGAGTAATTCACCCCTCCACTTT.

The genes are TRBV6-6 and TRBJ2-3; D might be TRBD1 (7 bases). This CDR3 spans 15 amino acids. Trimming stripped 2 bases from V and 1 base from J, with 10 bases between. The germline CDR1 and CDR2 sequences are MNHNY and SVGAGI (reference sequence). The CDR3 spells CASSYQGGGTDTQYF. As DNA, the CDR3 is TGTGCCAGCAGTTACCAGGGGGGCGGCACAGATACGCAGTATTTT.

This rearrangement joins TRBV7-2 to TRBJ1-2, with unresolved D. V was clipped by 5 bases and J by 8 bases, with 15 bases between them. Germline V gene data show CDR1 as SGHTA and CDR2 as FQGNSA. CDR3 size: 13 residues. CDR3 amino acids: CASSPAGGSGYTF. CDR3 nucleotide sequence: TGTGCCAGCAGCCCCGCGGGAGGGAGCGGCTACACCTTC.

For this clone: The sample carries other DNA sequences with the same CDR3. The CDR3 sequence is CASSGTGGNQPQHF. CDR3 in DNA: TGTGCCAGTAGTGGGACAGGAGGCAATCAGCCCCAGCATTTT. The genes are TRBV19 and TRBJ1-5, with TRBD1 matching 8 bases. Germline CDR1 LNHDA, CDR2 SQIVND (reference sequence). CDR3 size: 14 residues. The J segment lost 2 bases and the V segment lost 5 bases, leaving 2 bases of the junction unmatched.

This clone was seen more than once but under ten times. This rearrangement joins TRBV5-5 to TRBJ1-5; D unresolved. The germline V and J ends were trimmed by 0 bases and 1 base, with 8 bases remaining between them. The CDR3 has 15 residues. Germline V gene sequence: CDR1 SGHKS, CDR2 YYEKEE (reference sequence). The CDR3: CASSLAVTSNQPQHF. CDR3 in DNA: TGTGCCAGCAGCTTGGCGGTCACAAGCAATCAGCCCCAGCATTTT.

This clone came up once. This sequence joins TRBV5-1 and TRBJ1-2; 8 bases align to TRBD1. CDR1 is SGHRS, CDR2 YFSETQ, per germline. This CDR3 is 15 amino acids long. V trimming: 0 bases; J trimming: 4 bases; junction bases outside the gene matches: 5. The CDR3: CASSLGQGAGYGYTF. In nucleotides, the CDR3 is TGCGCCAGCAGCTTGGGTCAGGGGGCTGGCTATGGCTACACCTTC. Based on the CDR3 plus reference TRBV5-1 and TRBJ1-2, the full variable domain is KAGVTQTPRYLIKTRGQQVTLSCSPISGHRSVSWYQQTPGQGLQFLFEYFSETQRNKGNFPGRFSGRQFSNSRSEMNVSTLELGDSALYLCASSLGQGAGYGYTFGSGTRLTVV.

The chain employs TRBV4-2 and TRBJ2-7, with 8 bases that match TRBD2. The germline V gene has CDR1 LGHNA and CDR2 YNFKEQ. The V gene end was trimmed by 0 bases and the J gene end by 1 base; junction bases not matched to a gene: 8. The CDR3 extends over 17 amino acids. This CDR3 is CASSQDVSGTFSYEQYF. The CDR3 DNA is TGTGCCAGCAGCCAAGATGTTAGCGGGACCTTTTCCTACGAGCAGTACTTC.

The chain links TRBV6-5 to TRBJ1-2; 9 bases line up with TRBD1. This CDR3 comprises 16 residues. Trimming cost V 0 bases and J 3 bases; bases outside gene matches: 5. Per the germline V gene, CDR1 is MNHEY and CDR2 is SVGAGI. CDR3 bases: TGTGCCAGCAGTTACTCGGGGACAGGGCCCCACTATGGCTACACCTTC. Translating it yields CASSYSGTGPHYGYTF.

The CDR3 reads CSVEETAYEQYF. CDR3 coding DNA: TGCAGCGTTGAAGAGACAGCCTACGAGCAGTACTTC. This chain links TRBV29-1 with TRBJ2-7, with TRBD1 as a possible D gene (5 bases). Trimming pared 0 bases from V and 2 bases from J, leaving 5 bases between. The CDR3 loop spans 12 amino acids. Germline CDR1 and CDR2: SQVTM and ANQGSEA.

The chain carries TRBV18 and TRBJ1-5, with 7 bases matching TRBD1. The CDR3 extends over 15 amino acids. The junction had 6 bases not matched to a gene; V was cut back by 2 bases and J by 5 bases. Germline V gene data show CDR1 as KGHSH and CDR2 as LQKENI. The CDR3 spells CASSPTTGRDQPQHF. The CDR3 DNA reads as TGTGCCAGCTCACCAACGACAGGGAGAGATCAGCCCCAGCATTTT.

This chain links TRBV9 with TRBJ2-5, with D unresolved. TRBJ2-7 explains the end of the DNA better; the J call may be wrong. The CDR3 extends over 15 amino acids. Germline V gives CDR1 SGDLS, CDR2 YYNGEE. CDR3 protein: CASSVGREGSYEQYF. The CDR3 coding sequence is TGTGCCAGCAGCGTAGGAAGGGAAGGGTCCTACGAGCAGTACTTC.

V and J are TRBV14 and TRBJ2-6; 7 nucleotides line up with TRBD1. The CDR3 has 14 amino acids. V shed 10 bases and J 0 bases; nucleotides not matched to a gene: 3. Germline lookup yields CDR1 SGHDN and CDR2 FVKESK. DNA of the CDR3: TGTGCCACCAGGGACAGCTCTGGGGCCAACGTCCTGACTTTC. It yields the protein CATRDSSGANVLTF.